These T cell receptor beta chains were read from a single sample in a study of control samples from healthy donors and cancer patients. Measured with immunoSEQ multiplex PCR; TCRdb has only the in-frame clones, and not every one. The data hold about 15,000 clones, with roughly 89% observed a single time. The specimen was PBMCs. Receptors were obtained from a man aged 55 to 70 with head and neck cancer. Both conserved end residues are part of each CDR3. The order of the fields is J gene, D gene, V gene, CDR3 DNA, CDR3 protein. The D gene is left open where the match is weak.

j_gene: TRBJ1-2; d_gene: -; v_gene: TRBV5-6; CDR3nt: TGTGCCAGCAGCCGGTGGTTAGGGGGCTACACCTTC; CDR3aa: CASSRWLGGYTF
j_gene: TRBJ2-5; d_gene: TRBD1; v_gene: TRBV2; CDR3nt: TGTGCCAGCTCACGGGACAGGGGTGAAGAGACCCAGTACTTC; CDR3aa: CASSRDRGEETQYF
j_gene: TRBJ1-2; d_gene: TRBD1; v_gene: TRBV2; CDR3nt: TGTGCCAGCGGACAGGGCTATGGCTACACCTTC; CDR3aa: CASGQGYGYTF
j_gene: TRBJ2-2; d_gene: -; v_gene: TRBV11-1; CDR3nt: TGTGCCAGCAGCTTAGGGGGCGGAGGCACCGGGGAGCTGTTTTTT; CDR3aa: CASSLGGGGTGELFF
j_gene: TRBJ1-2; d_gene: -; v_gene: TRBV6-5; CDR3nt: TGTGCCAGCAGTTACTCCGGGACGGCAGCTAACTATGGCTACACCTTC; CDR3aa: CASSYSGTAANYGYTF
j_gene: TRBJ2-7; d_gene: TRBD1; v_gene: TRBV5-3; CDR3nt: TGTGCCAGAAGCACCCCACAGTCGGCCGGGACAGGGGGCTACGAGCAGTACTTC; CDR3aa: CARSTPQSAGTGGYEQYF
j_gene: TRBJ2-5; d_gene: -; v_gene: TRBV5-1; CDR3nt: TGCGCCAGCAGCCCTCAAGAGACCCAGTACTTC; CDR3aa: CASSPQETQYF
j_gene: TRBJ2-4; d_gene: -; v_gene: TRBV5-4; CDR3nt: TGTGCCAGCAGCCCCGGGGGCGATGGGTCCAAAAACATTCAGTACTTC; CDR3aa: CASSPGGDGSKNIQYF
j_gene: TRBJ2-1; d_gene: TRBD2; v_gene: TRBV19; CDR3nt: TGTGCCAGTAGTATCCCAGCGGGGGGGGGCGAGCAGTTCTTC; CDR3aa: CASSIPAGGGEQFF
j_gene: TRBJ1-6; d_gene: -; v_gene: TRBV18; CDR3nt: TGTGCCAGCTCCTACAGGGCGGATTCACCCCTCCACTTT; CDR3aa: CASSYRADSPLHF
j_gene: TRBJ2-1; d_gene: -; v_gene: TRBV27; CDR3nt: TGTGCCAGCAGTCTCGGTGGGTGGCGGGGTGAGCAGTTCTTC; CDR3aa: CASSLGGWRGEQFF
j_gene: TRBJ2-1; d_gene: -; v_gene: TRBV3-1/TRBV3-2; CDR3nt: TGTGCCAGCAGCCAGGCCTTTGACAATGAGCAGTTCTTC; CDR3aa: CASSQAFDNEQFF
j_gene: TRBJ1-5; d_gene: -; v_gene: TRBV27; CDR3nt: TGTGCCAGCAGTCAAAGGGGGGACCAGCCCCAGCATTTT; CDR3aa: CASSQRGDQPQHF
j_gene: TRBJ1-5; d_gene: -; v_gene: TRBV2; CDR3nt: TGTGCCAGCAGGGAAGGGGTTCAGCCCCAGCATTTT; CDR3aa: CASREGVQPQHF